What follows are 27 T cell receptor beta chains derived from one specimen sequenced in a study of T cells after yellow fever vaccination. Each CDR3 protein gets one entry after TCRdb re-called the 5' RACE reads with MiXCR. The data show 100,000 to 150,000 distinct CDR3 sequences, around 15% seen once. This material consisted of CD8+ T cells sorted from PBMCs, taken 5 days after the yellow fever booster vaccination. These TCRs come from a man in his late teens or twenties who received the YFV17D yellow fever vaccine.

The rearrangement uses TRBV12-3 or TRBV12-4 and TRBJ2-3; D gene uncertain. The ends were cut back, 8 bases at V and 6 bases at J, with 21 bases in the middle. The CDR3 is made up of 15 amino acids. CDR3 in amino acids: CASSEPTTRRDTQYF. The CDR3, as DNA: TGTGCCAGCTCTGAACCTACCACCCGCCGGGATACGCAGTATTTT.

This clonotype was seen many times. The V gene is TRBV5-5, the J gene TRBJ2-1; TRBD1 aligns across 7 bases. Germline trimming cut 6 bases from V and 9 bases from J; bases unmatched to any gene: 6. Germline-derived CDR1 and CDR2 are SGHKS and YYEKEE (reference sequence). The CDR3 length is 12 residues. CDR3 sequence reads: CASKTGAGEQFF. The CDR3 nucleotides are TGTGCCAGCAAAACAGGGGCCGGTGAGCAGTTCTTC.

This chain links TRBV12-3 or TRBV12-4 with TRBJ2-3, with TRBD1 matching 7 bases. This CDR3 is 13 amino acids long. V lost 6 bases, J lost 3 bases, and 3 bases stayed unmatched. In DNA, the CDR3 is TGTGCCAGCAGGGGACAGAATACAGATACGCAGTATTTT. Translated: CASRGQNTDTQYF.

In its sample, this clonotype was seen a few times. V usage is TRBV4-1 and J usage is TRBJ1-4; D is possibly TRBD1 (5 bases). Germline CDR1 and CDR2: MGHRA and YSYEKL. Trimming shortened V by 0 bases and J by 8 bases, and 7 bases separated the two germline ends. The CDR3 extends over 13 amino acids. CDR3 DNA: TGCGCCAGCAGCCAAGAGGGGCGCGAAAAACTGTTTTTT. As protein: CASSQEGREKLFF.

The rearrangement links TRBV5-4 to TRBJ1-5; D remains unclear. CDR3 length: 13 amino acids. Trimming took 0 bases from V and 7 from J, leaving 8 bases between them. Germline assignment: CDR1 SGHNT and CDR2 YYREEE (reference sequence). The CDR3 sequence: CASSLEGGQPQHF. The CDR3 DNA reads TGTGCCAGCAGCTTGGAAGGTGGGCAGCCCCAGCATTTT.

This chain joins TRBV6-1 and TRBJ2-5; 7 bases match TRBD1. This CDR3 has 16 residues. Germline assignment: CDR1 MNHNS and CDR2 SASEGT. J gave up 5 bases and V 6 bases, and 15 bases lay outside the gene matches. The CDR3 nucleotides are TGTGCCAGCAGACCTTCACCAGGGGGAATATATGAGACCCAGTACTTC. It translates to CASRPSPGGIYETQYF.

This clonotype was counted between two and nine times. This rearrangement joins TRBV4-3 to TRBJ2-1, with D hard to call. The CDR3 totals 15 residues. Trimming cost V 4 bases and J 3 bases, with 13 bases left between them. Germline-derived CDR1 and CDR2 are LGHNA and YSLEER. The chain's CDR3 is CASSPLMGNYNEQFF. The CDR3 DNA sequence: TGCGCCAGCAGCCCCCTCATGGGCAACTACAATGAGCAGTTCTTC.

The gene calls are TRBV15 and TRBJ2-3, with no clear D. This CDR3 has 15 amino acids. Germline values: CDR1 LNHNV, CDR2 YYDKDF (reference sequence). V was pared by 4 bases and J by 3 bases, with 14 bases between. CDR3 sequence: CATSNSPVVTDTQYF. The CDR3 DNA is TGTGCCACCAGCAATTCGCCAGTCGTGACAGATACGCAGTATTTT. The complete variable domain, with remaining parts taken from reference TRBV15 and TRBJ2-3, reads DAMVIQNPRYQVTQFGKPVTLSCSQTLNHNVMYWYQQKSSQAPKLLFHYYDKDFNNEADTPDNFQSRRPNTSFCFLDIRSPGLGDTAMYLCATSNSPVVTDTQYFGPGTRLTVL.

Many counts were recorded for this clonotype. The CDR3 DNA reads TGTGCCAGCAGCTTACCCGCAGGCTCCTACGAGCAGTACTTC. The encoded protein is CASSLPAGSYEQYF. This chain connects TRBV7-9 to TRBJ2-7; no definite D call. V was clipped by 2 bases and J by 0 bases, with 8 bases between them. The CDR3 totals 14 residues. The germline V gene encodes CDR1 SEHNR and CDR2 FQNEAQ (reference sequence).

Only a few counts were recorded for this clonotype. This chain joins TRBV19 and TRBJ1-2; D gene unclear. V lost 3 bases to trimming and J lost 10 bases, with 12 bases between them. The CDR3 spans 12 residues. Germline V lookup: CDR1 LNHDA, CDR2 SQIVND (reference sequence). CDR3 in DNA: TGTGCCAGTAGTATCGGTCGCCAGCACTACACCTTC. Translated: CASSIGRQHYTF.

This chain joins TRBV7-7 and TRBJ1-1; D remains unclear. Germline V gives CDR1 SSHAT, CDR2 FNYEAQ (reference sequence). V gave up 5 bases and J gave up 6 bases, with 16 bases separating them. CDR3 size: 14 residues. CDR3 in DNA: TGTGCCAGCAGCCCTGCGGGTCGGCAAGCTGAAGCTTTCTTT. Its protein is CASSPAGRQAEAFF.

The genes are TRBV2 and TRBJ1-3; D gene uncertain. Between the trimmed V and J ends, which lost 9 bases and 0 bases, there was a span of 15 bases. CDR1 SNHLY and CDR2 FYNNEI come from the germline V gene. The CDR3 sequence is 15 residues long. The CDR3 loop reads CASGLGQNSGNTIYF. In DNA, the CDR3 is TGTGCCAGTGGATTAGGGCAGAACTCTGGAAACACCATATATTTT.

This rearrangement joins TRBV12-3 or TRBV12-4 to TRBJ1-2; TRBD1 matches 11 bases. The length of the CDR3 is 17 residues. The junction had 12 bases not matched to a gene; V was cut back by 5 bases and J by 4 bases. The CDR3 region is CASSRLGGQGAAYGYTF. CDR3 in DNA: TGTGCCAGCAGTCGCCTGGGCGGACAGGGGGCGGCCTATGGCTACACCTTC.

This clonotype was seen a few times. The gene calls are TRBV7-2 and TRBJ2-7; D is undetermined. The CDR3 has 14 amino acids. V was shortened by 0 bases and J by 4 bases, with 10 bases between the two germline ends. Germline V gives CDR1 SGHTA, CDR2 FQGNSA. The CDR3 loop is CASSLALLLYEQYF. CDR3 coding DNA: TGTGCCAGCAGCTTAGCGTTACTCCTGTACGAGCAGTACTTC.

The V call is TRBV6-5, the J call TRBJ2-1, with 8 bases fitting TRBD1. Losses at the gene ends were 0 bases for V and 8 bases for J; bases not matched to a gene: 6. This CDR3 is built from 15 residues. Germline CDR1 reads MNHEY; CDR2 reads SVGAGI. CDR3 protein: CASSYSPGGWDEQFF. Here the CDR3 DNA reads TGTGCCAGCAGTTACTCGCCAGGGGGCTGGGATGAGCAGTTCTTC.

V and J are TRBV7-9 and TRBJ2-2; D perhaps matches TRBD1 (6 bases). Germline V CDR1 and CDR2: SEHNR, FQNEAQ (reference sequence). Trimming removed 10 bases from V and 4 bases from J, with 13 bases in between. The CDR3 loop spans 13 amino acids. The CDR3 reads CATERQATGELFF. The CDR3 DNA reads TGTGCCACCGAACGACAGGCCACCGGGGAGCTGTTTTTT.

The gene calls are TRBV10-2 and TRBJ1-1; D perhaps matches TRBD1 (5 bases). Germline V gives CDR1 WSHSY, CDR2 SAAADI. Deletions cut 2 bases from V and 5 bases from J, with 12 bases between. This CDR3 region has 14 residues. This CDR3 is CASSEAGQRTEAFF. In nucleotides, the CDR3 is TGCGCCAGCAGTGAGGCGGGGCAGAGAACTGAAGCTTTCTTT.

The genes are TRBV6-5 and TRBJ2-7; tentatively, D is TRBD2 (5 bases). CDR1 is MNHEY and CDR2 is SVGAGI in the germline V gene. V lost 6 bases, J lost 2 bases, and 11 bases lay in between. This CDR3 contains 13 residues. CDR3 DNA: TGTGCCAGCAGCAAAGGACTCGCCTACGAGCAGTACGTC. Translated: CASSKGLAYEQYV.

This clonotype came up a few times. The chain is built from TRBV25-1 and TRBJ1-2; perhaps TRBD1 as D (6 bases). The CDR3 runs 13 residues. Germline V CDR1 and CDR2: MGHDK, SYGVNS. V lost 8 bases and J lost 4, with 14 bases in between. The CDR3 bases are TGTGCCAGCGATACAGGGAGTGGCTATGGCTACACCTTC. Amino acid sequence: CASDTGSGYGYTF.

This clonotype has only a few counts. The CDR3 reads CASSKWRTGPSYEQYV. The DNA for the CDR3 is TGTGCCAGCAGCAAATGGCGGACAGGCCCATCCTACGAGCAGTACGTC. This rearrangement joins TRBV21-1 to TRBJ2-7; TRBD1, the table's D call, was not compared with the DNA. TRBV21-1 is given as a pseudogene. The CDR3 covers 16 residues.

This clonotype appeared a few times. J is TRBJ2-3 and V is TRBV12-3 or TRBV12-4, with 12 positions matching TRBD2. There are 17 residues in the CDR3. V lost 6 bases, J lost 3 bases, and 10 bases stayed unmatched. In DNA, the CDR3 is TGTGCCAGCAGCCGCCCCTCTAGCGGGGGGGCAACAGATACGCAGTATTTT. This translates into CASSRPSSGGATDTQYF.

This clonotype was seen at least ten times. The chain has TRBV5-6 and TRBJ1-2, with D unresolved. Germline V gives CDR1 SGHDT, CDR2 YYEEEE. This CDR3 is built from 15 residues. Trimming took off 1 base at V and 2 bases at J, with 12 bases between the two ends. The CDR3 spells CASSLTTGTNYGYTF. The CDR3 bases are TGTGCCAGCAGCTTGACTACGGGAACCAACTATGGCTACACCTTC.

This clonotype has just one count. This chain connects TRBV19 to TRBJ1-6, with unresolved D. The ends were cut back, 5 bases at V and 7 bases at J, with 9 bases in the middle. Germline assignment: CDR1 LNHDA and CDR2 SQIVND (reference sequence). This CDR3 has 13 amino acids. Written as DNA, the CDR3 is TGTGCCAGTAGTGCCAGCTTCAATTCACCCCTCCACTTT. It yields the protein CASSASFNSPLHF.

The chain recombines TRBV6-2 or TRBV6-3 with TRBJ2-7, with D possibly matching TRBD1 (6 bases). Trimming shortened V by 0 bases and J by 4 bases, and 10 bases separated the two germline ends. Germline assignment: CDR1 MNHEY and CDR2 SVGEGT. This CDR3 contains 14 residues. The CDR3 bases are TGTGCCAGCAGTTACTCGGGGCAGGGGTACGAGCAGTACGTC. This gives the protein CASSYSGQGYEQYV.

This clonotype has only one observation. This chain joins TRBV4-2 and TRBJ2-7; D assignment may be TRBD1 or TRBD2 (6 bases each). Trimming pared 4 bases from V and 7 bases from J, leaving 11 bases between. The CDR3 has 12 amino acids. CDR1 is LGHNA, CDR2 YNFKEQ, per germline. This chain's CDR3 is CASSPGGPEQYF. CDR3 DNA: TGTGCCAGCAGCCCCGGGGGCCCAGAGCAGTACTTC.

This chain uses TRBV25-1 with TRBJ2-2; D gene unclear. Germline V lookup: CDR1 MGHDK, CDR2 SYGVNS. The CDR3 sequence is 11 residues long. The V end was cut by 4 bases, the J end by 7 bases, with 4 bases between. CDR3 nucleotides: TGTGCCAGCAGTGTTAGCGGGGAGCTGTTTTTT. This codes for CASSVSGELFF.

The chain is built from TRBV4-2 and TRBJ2-5, with a possible D match to TRBD1 (5 bases). V was pared by 4 bases and J by 4 bases, with 10 bases between. The CDR3 runs 13 residues. The germline CDR1 and CDR2 sequences are LGHNA and YNFKEQ. CDR3 bases: TGTGCCAGCAGCCCGTATAGGGGAGAGACCCAGTACTTC. Translation: CASSPYRGETQYF.